This TCR beta chain is from a study of blood T cell repertoires in COVID-19. About the study: The United States, Italy and Spain were the sources of the acute and convalescent COVID-19 samples. In each case, the material was cDNA or gDNA derived from T cells, B-cell-depleted T cells, or PBMCs.

As processed by the authors: Amplification with reference gene primers provided the estimates of nucleated cell counts. TCRdb keeps only in-frame clones here, not all; method: immunoSEQ multiplex PCR. The V and J calls and the clone size are those of that table, but D and trimming were determined from the DNA. Here the sample spans about 130,000 clones, roughly 80% being singletons. V was clipped by 2 bases and J by 2 bases; unmatched bases: 4. The CDR3 spans 14 residues. CDR1 is SGHKS, CDR2 YYEKEE, per germline (reference sequence). The sequencing sample was made of peripheral blood. This receptor was identified in a woman aged 50 to 60 with acute or convalescent COVID-19. The chain links TRBV5-5 to TRBJ2-7; 7 bases agree with TRBD1. The CDR3 DNA is TGTGCCAGCAGCTTAGGGCAGGGGGCCTACGAGCAGTACTTC. It encodes CASSLGQGAYEQYF.